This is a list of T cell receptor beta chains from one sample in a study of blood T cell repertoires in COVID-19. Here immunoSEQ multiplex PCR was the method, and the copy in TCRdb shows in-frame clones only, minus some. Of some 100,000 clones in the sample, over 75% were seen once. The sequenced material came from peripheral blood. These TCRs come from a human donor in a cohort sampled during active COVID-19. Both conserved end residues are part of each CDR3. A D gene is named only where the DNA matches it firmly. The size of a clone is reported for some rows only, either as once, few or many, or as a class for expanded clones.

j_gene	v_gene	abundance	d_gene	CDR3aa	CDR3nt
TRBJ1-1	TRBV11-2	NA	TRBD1	CASSPKLGGLGTEAFF	TGTGCCAGCAGCCCAAAACTAGGGGGCTTGGGCACTGAAGCTTTCTTT
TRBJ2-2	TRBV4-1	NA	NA	CASSQVGMTTNTGELFF	TGCGCCAGCAGCCAAGTGGGTATGACAACGAACACCGGGGAGCTGTTTTTT
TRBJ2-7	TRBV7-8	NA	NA	CASSLEGLAWAGVEQYF	TGTGCCAGCAGCTTAGAAGGTCTAGCCTGGGCAGGGGTCGAGCAGTACTTC
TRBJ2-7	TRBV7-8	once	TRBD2	CASSKSGGLALYEQYF	TGTGCCAGCAGCAAAAGTGGGGGACTAGCTCTCTACGAGCAGTACTTC
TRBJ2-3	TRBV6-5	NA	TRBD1	CASSVRTGVDTQYF	TGTGCCAGCAGCGTCCGGACAGGGGTGGATACGCAGTATTTT
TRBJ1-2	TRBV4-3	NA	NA	CASSQAQGNYGYTF	TGCGCCAGCAGCCAAGCCCAGGGCAACTATGGCTACACCTTC
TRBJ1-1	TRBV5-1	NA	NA	CASSLAAGLNTEAFF	TGCGCCAGCAGCTTGGCCGCGGGACTGAACACTGAAGCTTTCTTT
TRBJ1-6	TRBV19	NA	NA	CASSTQGSNSPLHF	TGTGCCAGTAGTACACAGGGATCTAATTCACCCCTCCACTTT
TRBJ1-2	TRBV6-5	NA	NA	CASRDGRGGAGGYTF	TGTGCCAGCAGGGACGGCCGCGGGGGAGCTGGTGGCTACACCTTC
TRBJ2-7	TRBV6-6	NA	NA	CASSNRLLRSSYEQYF	TGTGCCAGCAGTAACCGCCTATTAAGGAGCTCCTACGAGCAGTACTTC
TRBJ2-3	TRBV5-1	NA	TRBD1	CASLKGQGITDTQYF	TGCGCCAGTCTTAAGGGACAGGGTATTACAGATACGCAGTATTTT
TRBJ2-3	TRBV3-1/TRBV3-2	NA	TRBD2	CASSQGRLAGGTDTQYF	TGTGCCAGCAGCCAAGGGCGACTAGCGGGGGGCACAGATACGCAGTATTTT
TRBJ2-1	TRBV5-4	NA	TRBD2	CASSPRAGGYNEQFF	TGTGCCAGCAGCCCTCGAGCGGGGGGTTACAATGAGCAGTTCTTC
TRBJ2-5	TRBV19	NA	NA	CASSMGPLPKTQYF	TGTGCCAGTAGTATGGGGCCGCTCCCCAAGACCCAGTACTTC
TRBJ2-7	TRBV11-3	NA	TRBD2	CASSLAGASGAYEQYF	TGTGCCAGCAGCTTAGCGGGTGCTAGCGGAGCCTACGAGCAGTACTTC
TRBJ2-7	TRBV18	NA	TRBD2	CASSPIAGGAYEQYF	TGTGCCAGCTCCCCTATAGCGGGAGGGGCCTACGAGCAGTACTTC
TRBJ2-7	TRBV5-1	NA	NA	CASRPGGTANEQYF	TGCGCCAGCCGCCCAGGGGGGACTGCCAACGAGCAGTACTTC
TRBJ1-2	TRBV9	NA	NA	CASSVRDSPSGYTF	TGTGCCAGCAGCGTTAGAGACAGCCCTAGTGGCTACACCTTC
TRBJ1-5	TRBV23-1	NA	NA	CASTCHEVRYQPQHF	TGCGCCAGCACCTGCCACGAGGTCCGCTATCAGCCCCAGCATTTT
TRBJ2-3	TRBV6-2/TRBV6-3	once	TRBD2	CASSSPGLAERTDTQYF	TGTGCCAGCAGTTCTCCGGGACTAGCGGAAAGGACAGATACGCAGTATTTT
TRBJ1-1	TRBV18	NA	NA	CASSPDMNTEAFF	TGTGCCAGCTCACCCGACATGAACACTGAAGCTTTCTTT
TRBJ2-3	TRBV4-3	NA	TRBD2	CASSQGLAGITDTQYF	TGCGCCAGCAGCCAAGGGCTAGCGGGGATCACAGATACGCAGTATTTT
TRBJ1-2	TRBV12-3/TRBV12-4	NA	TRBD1	CASSPGGIGGYTF	TGTGCCAGCAGCCCAGGGGGGATCGGTGGCTACACCTTC
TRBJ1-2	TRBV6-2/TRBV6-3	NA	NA	CASSLAPGGADGYTF	TGTGCCAGCAGCCTTGCCCCGGGGGGCGCGGATGGCTACACCTTC
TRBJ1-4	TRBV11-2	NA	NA	CASSPSSLQGGREKLFF	TGTGCCAGCAGCCCTAGTAGCTTGCAGGGTGGGCGTGAAAAACTGTTTTTT
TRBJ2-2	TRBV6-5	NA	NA	CASRRGNTGELFF	TGTGCCAGCAGGCGGGGAAACACCGGGGAGCTGTTTTTT
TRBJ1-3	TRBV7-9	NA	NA	CASSSPGTGNTIYF	TGTGCCAGCAGCTCCCCGGGAACTGGAAACACCATATATTTT
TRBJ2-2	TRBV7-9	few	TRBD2	CASSPWTSGGELFF	TGTGCCAGCAGCCCATGGACTAGCGGCGGGGAGCTGTTTTTT
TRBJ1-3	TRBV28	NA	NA	CASSQSGGGGNTIYF	TGTGCCAGCAGTCAGTCGGGGGGAGGTGGAAACACCATATATTTT
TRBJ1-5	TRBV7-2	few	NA	CASSRDNFQPQHF	TGTGCCAGCAGCCGAGACAATTTTCAGCCCCAGCATTTT
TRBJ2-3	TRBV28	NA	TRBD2	CASSGTSGGADTQYF	TGTGCCAGCAGTGGTACTAGCGGGGGGGCTGATACGCAGTATTTT
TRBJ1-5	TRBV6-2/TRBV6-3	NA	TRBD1	CASSSPGTGFQPQHF	TGTGCCAGCAGTTCCCCCGGGACAGGTTTTCAGCCCCAGCATTTT
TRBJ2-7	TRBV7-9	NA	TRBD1	CASSPGQVYEQYF	TGTGCCAGCAGCCCAGGACAGGTCTACGAGCAGTACTTC
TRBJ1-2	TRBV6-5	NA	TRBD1	CASRQTGGVYTF	TGTGCCAGCAGACAGACAGGGGGTGTCTACACCTTC
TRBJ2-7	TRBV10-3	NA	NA	CAISRDNYEQYF	TGTGCCATCAGCCGCGACAATTACGAGCAGTACTTC
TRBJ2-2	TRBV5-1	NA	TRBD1	CASSLVGTGGDRELFF	TGCGCCAGCAGCTTGGTGGGGACAGGGGGCGACCGGGAGCTGTTTTTT
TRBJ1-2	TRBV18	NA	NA	CASSPEQGRGYTF	TGTGCCAGCTCACCTGAACAGGGACGCGGCTACACCTTC
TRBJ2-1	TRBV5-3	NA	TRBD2	CARSLLAGDGYEQFF	TGTGCCAGAAGCTTACTAGCGGGAGACGGTTATGAGCAGTTCTTC
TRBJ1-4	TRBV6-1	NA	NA	CASSELAAGGEKLFF	TGTGCCAGCAGTGAGCTAGCCGCGGGCGGTGAAAAACTGTTTTTT
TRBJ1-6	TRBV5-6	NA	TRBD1	CASSPGDREDSPLHF	TGTGCCAGCAGCCCCGGGGACAGGGAGGATTCACCCCTCCACTTT